Shown below are 16 T cell receptor beta chains from a single sample sequenced in a study of OX40 agonist ivuxolimab in advanced cancers. Profiling relied on immunoSEQ multiplex PCR, and the TCRdb table lists in-frame clones only, not all of them. Found here are about 93,000 clones, roughly 94% of them singletons; the top ten hold roughly 0.5%. The sample was CD4+ or CD8+ T cells sorted from blood, taken in a trial of the OX40 agonist ivuxolimab. The origin of the receptors is an adult with an advanced solid tumor such as melanoma, head and neck, liver or kidney cancer.

The V call is TRBV7-8, the J call TRBJ2-1, with TRBD2 as a possible D gene (6 bases). Germline loops: CDR1 SGHVS, CDR2 FQNEAQ. V was cut by 4 bases and J by 8 bases, with 18 bases left in between. The CDR3 covers 15 residues. CDR3: CASSSRDSRWDEQFF. CDR3 bases: TGTGCCAGCAGCTCCCGGGACTCACGTTGGGATGAGCAGTTCTTC.

V and J are TRBV11-3 and TRBJ2-4; weak D call: TRBD1 (5 bases). Germline CDR1 and CDR2: SGHNT and YENEEA. The CDR3 contains 15 residues. The V and J ends lost 5 bases and 1 base respectively, with 12 bases between them. CDR3 in amino acids: CASSLRRVAKNIQYF. CDR3 in DNA: TGTGCCAGCAGCCTCCGCAGGGTGGCCAAAAACATTCAGTACTTC.

The chain has TRBV19 and TRBJ2-5; D not certain. Deletions cut 6 bases from V and 5 bases from J, with 19 bases between. Germline CDR1 reads LNHDA; CDR2 reads SQIVND (reference sequence). The CDR3 is made up of 15 amino acids. The CDR3 DNA reads TGTGCCAGTAGCCCTTCGGCACCAAGGGCTGAGACCCAGTACTTC. Encoded protein: CASSPSAPRAETQYF.

The chain uses TRBV19 and TRBJ2-7, with 7 nucleotides matching TRBD1. The length of the CDR3 is 14 residues. From germline, CDR1 is LNHDA and CDR2 SQIVND (reference sequence). With 6 bases clipped from V and 6 bases from J, the junction kept 11 bases outside the gene matches. CDR3 in DNA: TGTGCCAGTAGCGCCGGGACAGTTCTCCCCGAGCAGTACTTC. Amino acids: CASSAGTVLPEQYF.

The V gene is TRBV6-6, the J gene TRBJ1-2; D not resolved. Germline-derived CDR1 and CDR2 are MNHNY and SVGAGI (reference sequence). The CDR3 is 13 amino acids. V lost 6 bases to trimming and J lost 8 bases, with 16 bases between them. CDR3 nucleotide sequence: TGTGCCAGCAGACGACAAGGTGGGGAAGGCTACACCTTC. Translation gives CASRRQGGEGYTF.

The chain links TRBV29-1 to TRBJ1-4; D remains ambiguous. Trimming shortened V by 6 bases and J by 4 bases, and 9 bases separated the two germline ends. Germline V gene data show CDR1 as SQVTM and CDR2 as ANQGSEA. CDR3 size: 12 residues. CDR3 sequence (DNA): TGCAGCGTCGGCGCGGGTAATGAAAAACTGTTTTTT. It translates to CSVGAGNEKLFF. Full variable domain (outside the CDR3, taken from reference TRBV29-1 and TRBJ1-4): SAVISQKPSRDICQRGTSLTIQCQVDSQVTMMFWYRQQPGQSLTLIATANQGSEATYESGFVIDKFPISRPNLTFSTLTVSNMSPEDSSIYLCSVGAGNEKLFFGSGTQLSVL.

The chain couples TRBV19 to TRBJ2-6, with D unresolved. Looked up from germline, CDR1 is LNHDA and CDR2 is SQIVND (reference sequence). The CDR3 extends over 17 amino acids. Deletions cut 3 bases from V and 0 bases from J, with 12 bases between. CDR3 nucleotide sequence: TGTGCCAGTAGTATCCTTATGTCGGACTCTGGGGCCAACGTCCTGACTTTC. This sequence encodes CASSILMSDSGANVLTF.

For this clone: The sample has other DNA sequences that encode this CDR3 too. The chain links TRBV5-4 to TRBJ2-3, with 11 bases identical to TRBD1. The CDR3 sequence is 15 residues long. V dropped 4 bases and J dropped 3; count of bases not matched to a gene: 4. Germline V gene lookup returns CDR1 SGHNT and CDR2 YYREEE (reference sequence). CDR3 loop: CASSPDRGRTDTQYF. Written as DNA, the CDR3 is TGTGCCAGCAGCCCGGACAGGGGGCGTACAGATACGCAGTATTTT. Drawing the rest from reference TRBV5-4 and TRBJ2-3, the complete variable domain is ETGVTQSPTHLIKTRGQQVTLRCSSQSGHNTVSWYQQALGQGPQFIFQYYREEENGRGNFPPRFSGLQFPNYSSELNVNALELDDSALYLCASSPDRGRTDTQYFGPGTRLTVL.

The rearrangement links TRBV2 to TRBJ2-5; 9 bases are a match to TRBD1. Trimming at V came to 6 bases and at J to 4 bases, leaving 3 bases not matched to a gene. The germline V gene has CDR1 SNHLY and CDR2 FYNNEI. The CDR3 has 13 amino acids. In DNA form, the CDR3 reads TGTGCCAGCAGGAACAGGGGGCCAGAGACCCAGTACTTC. Residues: CASRNRGPETQYF.

V is TRBV19 and J is TRBJ2-5; tentatively, D is TRBD2 (6 bases). From germline, CDR1 is LNHDA and CDR2 SQIVND (reference sequence). Trimming took 4 bases from V and 5 from J, leaving 14 bases between them. The CDR3 contains 14 residues. The CDR3 protein is CASSNGGTGETQYF. CDR3 DNA: TGTGCCAGTAGTAACGGTGGGACTGGGGAGACCCAGTACTTC.

The genes are TRBV7-6 and TRBJ2-5, with a weak D call TRBD2 (5 bases). The ends were cut back, 3 bases at V and 5 bases at J, with 10 bases in the middle. This CDR3 has 13 residues. Germline V gene lookup returns CDR1 SGHVS and CDR2 FNYEAQ. For the CDR3, the DNA is TGTGCCAGCAGCTTCCTGGGCGGGGAGACCCAGTACTTC. Translating gives CASSFLGGETQYF.

This rearrangement joins TRBV18 to TRBJ2-2; no clear D. V gave up 0 bases and J gave up 6 bases, with 8 bases separating them. In germline, CDR1 is KGHSH, CDR2 LQKENI. The CDR3 extends over 14 amino acids. The CDR3 here is CASSPPGFPGELFF. The DNA of the CDR3 is TGTGCCAGCTCACCACCGGGGTTCCCCGGGGAGCTGTTTTTT.

The count of this clone is one. J is TRBJ1-5 and V is TRBV4-1; the D is unclear. V lost 1 base and J 5 bases, leaving 6 bases between the germline ends. The CDR3 sequence is 13 residues long. Germline V gives CDR1 MGHRA, CDR2 YSYEKL. The CDR3 DNA sequence: TGCGCCAGCAGCCAAGGGGCGGATCAGCCCCAGCATTTT. Its protein product is CASSQGADQPQHF.

V and J are TRBV5-4 and TRBJ2-1; 7 bases line up with TRBD2. The CDR3 runs 15 residues. Germline trimming cut 0 bases from V and 5 bases from J; bases unmatched to any gene: 5. The germline V gene encodes CDR1 SGHNT and CDR2 YYREEE (reference sequence). DNA of the CDR3: TGTGCCAGCAGCTTGGACCCGGGGGGAAACAATGAGCAGTTCTTC. Translation gives CASSLDPGGNNEQFF.

The chain couples TRBV19 to TRBJ1-5, with 8 bases identical to TRBD1. Germline V CDR1 and CDR2: LNHDA, SQIVND (reference sequence). The CDR3 length is 16 residues. Trimming removed 3 bases from V and 2 bases from J; junction bases left unmatched: 6. The CDR3 bases are TGTGCCAGTAGTATCTCAGGGGGCCAGGGCAATCAGCCCCAGCATTTT. Residues: CASSISGGQGNQPQHF.

This clone is a singleton in its sample. The chain has TRBV28 and TRBJ1-1; possible D gene TRBD1, 6 bases. Trimming took 2 bases from V and 1 from J, leaving 11 bases between them. The CDR3 is 15 amino acids. Germline V gene lookup returns CDR1 MDHEN and CDR2 SYDVKM. The CDR3 coding sequence is TGTGCCAGCAGTTTAGGGGGGGCAGGGAACACTGAAGCTTTCTTT. This encodes CASSLGGAGNTEAFF.